This T cell receptor beta chain is drawn from a study of T cell responses to AZD1222 COVID-19 vaccine. Germline CDR1 and CDR2: MRHNA and SNTAGT. Trimming shortened V by 10 bases and J by 3 bases, and 25 bases separated the two germline ends. CDR3 size: 17 residues. Using immunoSEQ multiplex PCR, the repertoire was profiled, and TCRdb retains in-frame clones only, with some absent. The data contain approximately 200,000 clones, around 94% of them singletons. The receptor's source is an adult who received the MenACWY meningococcal vaccine as a control. Sequencing used peripheral blood, obtained 28 days after the second dose of the MenACWY control vaccine. This chain connects TRBV6-4 to TRBJ2-1; TRBD2 might be the D (6 bases). CDR3 residues: CAIPTPGSSGSYNEQFF. In nucleotides, the CDR3 is TGTGCCATCCCAACCCCCGGGAGTTCAGGGAGCTACAATGAGCAGTTCTTC.